This entry lists 25 T cell receptor beta chains sequenced from one sample in a study of identical twins. MiXCR, applied by TCRdb to the 5' RACE reads, yields one record per CDR3 protein. The sample carries around 230,000 distinct CDR3 sequences, 5.5% to 7.5% recorded once. These records were also assigned to another study, of T cells expressing NK-cell markers.

The sequencing input was CD8+ T cells sorted from blood. The receptors originated from a woman aged 18-35 years in good health.

The chain joins TRBV4-1 to TRBJ1-2; no reliable D call. Trimming took off 3 bases at V and 3 bases at J, with 8 bases between the two ends. Per the germline V gene, CDR1 is MGHRA and CDR2 is YSYEKL. This CDR3 region has 13 residues. The CDR3 nucleotides read TGCGCCAGCAGCCATGTCAGACACTATGGCTACACCTTC. This encodes CASSHVRHYGYTF.

The table lists this clonotype with many counts. Compared with germline, one end of the junction differs, possibly owing to a read error. V is TRBV7-7 and J is TRBJ2-5, with 7 bases aligning to TRBD1. Germline loops: CDR1 SSHAT, CDR2 FNYEAQ (reference sequence). The CDR3 has 15 residues. Here the CDR3 reads CASSLEQSQGETQYF. The CDR3 DNA is TGTGCTAGCAGCTTAGAACAATCACAGGGGGAGACCCAGTACTTC.

The genes are TRBV7-9 and TRBJ2-1; weak D call: TRBD2 (7 bases). Germline V gene lookup returns CDR1 SEHNR and CDR2 FQNEAQ (reference sequence). Trimming cost V 5 bases and J 5 bases, with 22 bases left between them. The CDR3 has 17 residues. The chain's CDR3 is CASSHPGGRYEDNEQFF. In DNA form, the CDR3 reads TGTGCCAGCAGCCATCCGGGGGGCCGTTATGAAGACAATGAGCAGTTCTTC.

The chain carries TRBV12-5 and TRBJ2-1; no clear D gene. The ends were cut back, 6 bases at V and 2 bases at J, with 8 bases in the middle. The CDR3 totals 13 residues. CDR1 LGHNT and CDR2 FRNRAP come from the germline V gene. The CDR3 spells CASGLRPYNEQFF. CDR3 nucleotide sequence: TGTGCTAGTGGACTCAGACCCTACAATGAGCAGTTCTTC.

The chain has TRBV25-1 and TRBJ1-2; a possible D gene is TRBD1 (6 bases). The CDR3 is made up of 13 amino acids. Germline assignment: CDR1 MGHDK and CDR2 SYGVNS. Trimming removed 6 bases at V and 2 bases at J, with 10 bases between. The CDR3 reads CASRMTGNYGYTF. The CDR3 nucleotides are TGTGCCAGCAGGATGACAGGCAACTATGGCTACACCTTC.

There are a few counts of this clonotype. This sequence joins TRBV9 and TRBJ2-1, with 7 bases identical to TRBD1. V shed 3 bases, J shed 4 bases, and the junction held 10 bases outside the gene matches. The CDR3 loop spans 16 amino acids. The V gene's germline CDR1 is SGDLS and CDR2 YYNGEE. The DNA of the CDR3 is TGTGCCAGCAGCGCTGAAGGGGGCGGTTATTACAATGAGCAGTTCTTC. Translated: CASSAEGGGYYNEQFF. Variable domain in full (rest from reference TRBV9 and TRBJ2-1): DSGVTQTPKHLITATGQRVTLRCSPRSGDLSVYWYQQSLDQGLQFLIQYYNGEERAKGNILERFSAQQFPDLHSELNLSSLELGDSALYFCASSAEGGGYYNEQFFGPGTRLTVL.

The table lists this clonotype with many counts. CDR3 region: CSARGVAGAGSYNEQFF. CDR3 bases: TGCAGTGCTAGAGGGGTAGCGGGAGCGGGGTCCTACAATGAGCAGTTCTTC. V usage is TRBV20-1 and J usage is TRBJ2-1, with TRBD2 matching 9 bases. Germline loops: CDR1 DFQATT, CDR2 SNEGSKA (reference sequence). V trimming: 1 base; J trimming: 1 base; junction bases outside the gene matches: 8. The CDR3 is 17 amino acids.

A few counts support this clonotype. This sequence joins TRBV5-6 and TRBJ2-6; D may match TRBD1 or TRBD2 (5 bases each). V lost 1 base and J lost 8, with 16 bases in between. Germline-derived CDR1 and CDR2 are SGHDT and YYEEEE. CDR3 length: 16 amino acids. The CDR3: CASSLFGGRSTNVLTF. The DNA for the CDR3 is TGTGCCAGCAGCTTGTTTGGGGGAAGAAGTACCAACGTCCTGACTTTC.

V is TRBV5-5 and J is TRBJ1-2, with D unresolved. The V end was cut by 0 bases, the J end by 9 bases, with 12 bases between. The CDR3 consists of 13 residues. Looked up from germline, CDR1 is SGHKS and CDR2 is YYEKEE (reference sequence). The CDR3 region has the DNA TGTGCCAGCAGCTTGGCCGTGGGAAAGAGCTACACCTTC. Encoded protein: CASSLAVGKSYTF.

The J gene is TRBJ1-1, the V gene TRBV9, with unresolved D. Germline CDR1 and CDR2: SGDLS and YYNGEE. The CDR3 spans 14 residues. The ends were cut back, 3 bases at V and 4 bases at J, with 13 bases in the middle. This chain's CDR3 is CASSGGDGFTEAFF. In DNA form, the CDR3 reads TGTGCCAGCAGCGGGGGAGACGGATTCACTGAAGCTTTCTTT.

The V call is TRBV12-3 or TRBV12-4, the J call TRBJ2-3; D gene uncertain. V lost 5 bases, J lost 7 bases, and 13 bases lay in between. CDR3 size: 13 residues. The CDR3, as DNA: TGTGCCAGCAGTCCATCGCTCAGTTATACGCAGTATTTT. The encoded protein is CASSPSLSYTQYF.

CDR3 nucleotides: TGCAGTGCTTACCTTACAGCTAACTATGGCTACACCTTC. Its translation is CSAYLTANYGYTF. The chain carries TRBV20-1 and TRBJ1-2, with D uncertain. The germline CDR1 and CDR2 sequences are DFQATT and SNEGSKA (reference sequence). Trimming cost V 5 bases and J 0 bases, with 10 bases left between them. CDR3 length equals 13 residues.

This clonotype was counted at least ten times. J is TRBJ1-2 and V is TRBV12-3 or TRBV12-4; weak D call: TRBD1 (6 bases). V lost 7 bases to trimming and J lost 4 bases, with 7 bases between them. There are 11 residues in the CDR3. CDR3 sequence reads: CASKQGYGYTF. CDR3 sequence (DNA): TGTGCCAGCAAACAGGGCTATGGCTACACCTTC.

The chain joins TRBV30 to TRBJ1-2; the D gene is possibly TRBD1 (5 bases). Germline V gene sequence: CDR1 GTSNPN, CDR2 SVGIG (reference sequence). The CDR3 length is 11 residues. Between the trimmed V and J ends, which lost 5 bases and 7 bases, there was a span of 11 bases. The CDR3 loop is CAWDQGRGYTF. The CDR3 coding sequence is TGTGCCTGGGACCAGGGCCGTGGCTACACCTTC. Full variable domain (missing parts from reference TRBV30 and TRBJ1-2): SQTIHQWPATLVQPVGSPLSLECTVEGTSNPNLYWYRQAAGRGLQLLFYSVGIGQISSEVPQNLSASRPQDRQFILSSKKLLLSDSGFYLCAWDQGRGYTFGSGTRLTVV.

This clonotype showed up just a few times. The gene calls are TRBV16 and TRBJ2-1; D perhaps matches TRBD2 (6 bases). The germline V gene encodes CDR1 KGHSY and CDR2 FQNENV. V gave up 5 bases and J gave up 9 bases, with 17 bases separating them. The CDR3 is made up of 14 amino acids. CDR3 sequence reads: CASSTSSSVSEQFF. The CDR3 DNA reads as TGTGCCAGCAGCACCTCCTCTAGCGTCAGTGAGCAGTTCTTC.

This clonotype was detected ten times or more. V usage is TRBV3-1 and J usage is TRBJ2-7, with 8 bases identical to TRBD2. Germline trimming cut 1 base from V and 3 bases from J; bases unmatched to any gene: 2. Germline CDR1 is LGHDT and CDR2 is YNNKEL (reference sequence). The CDR3 is 14 residues long. CDR3 in amino acids: CASSQVAGLYEQYF. The CDR3 region has the DNA TGTGCCAGCAGCCAAGTAGCGGGGCTCTACGAGCAGTACTTC.

This clonotype was seen many times. J is TRBJ1-5 and V is TRBV7-2; a weak D match, TRBD1 (6 bases). The CDR3 length is 16 residues. V was pared by 3 bases and J by 2 bases, with 14 bases between. The germline V gene has CDR1 SGHTA and CDR2 FQGNSA. The CDR3 coding sequence is TGTGCCAGCAGCTTTACGGGGGGCCTTGGCAATCAGCCCCAGCATTTT. As protein: CASSFTGGLGNQPQHF.

This clonotype was recorded many times. The genes are TRBV5-1 and TRBJ1-1; no clear D. V was trimmed by 0 bases and J by 2 bases, leaving 11 bases between them. The CDR3 runs to 15 residues. Germline V gene lookup returns CDR1 SGHRS and CDR2 YFSETQ. CDR3 sequence reads: CASSLALRPNTEAFF. DNA for the CDR3: TGCGCCAGCAGCTTGGCCTTACGGCCCAACACTGAAGCTTTCTTT.

Only a few counts were recorded for this clonotype. This chain links TRBV13 with TRBJ2-1, with TRBD2 as a possible D gene (7 bases). In germline, CDR1 is PRHDT, CDR2 FYEKMQ (reference sequence). The CDR3 contains 17 residues. V was clipped by 0 bases and J by 5 bases, with 17 bases between them. CDR3 protein: CASSLGLGGGPDNEQFF. The CDR3 nucleotides read TGTGCCAGCAGCTTAGGCCTGGGGGGGGGCCCGGACAATGAGCAGTTCTTC.

The table lists this clonotype with a few counts. V usage is TRBV20-1 and J usage is TRBJ1-2; no firm D call. The V gene's germline CDR1 is DFQATT and CDR2 SNEGSKA (reference sequence). Trimming left V 3 bases short and J 5 bases short, with 19 bases between. This CDR3 is built from 15 residues. CDR3 amino acids: CSASNMSLRWYGYTF. The CDR3, as DNA: TGCAGTGCTAGTAACATGAGCCTGAGGTGGTATGGCTACACCTTC.

This clonotype was detected only a few times. This chain uses TRBV11-2 with TRBJ2-1; D is ambiguous. With 4 bases removed from V and 0 bases from J, the gap between germline ends came to 19 bases. This CDR3 comprises 18 residues. Germline CDR1 reads SGHAT; CDR2 reads FQNNGV. CDR3 sequence reads: CASSSPRNPSSSYNEQFF. CDR3 coding DNA: TGTGCCAGCAGCTCGCCCAGAAACCCCTCGAGCTCCTACAATGAGCAGTTCTTC.

This clonotype was detected many times. The gene calls are TRBV7-6 and TRBJ2-3, with 7 nucleotides matching TRBD2. This CDR3 is 15 amino acids long. CDR1 and CDR2 (germline): SGHVS, FNYEAQ. V lost 2 bases, J lost 2 bases, and 4 bases stayed unmatched. This chain's CDR3 is CASSLSGTTTDTQYF. CDR3 bases: TGTGCCAGCAGCTTATCCGGGACTACCACAGATACGCAGTATTTT.

This clonotype came up many times. The chain uses TRBV12-3 or TRBV12-4 and TRBJ2-7, with D uncertain. This CDR3 is 13 amino acids long. Trimming took 5 bases from V and 2 from J, leaving 10 bases between them. The CDR3 region is CASSPVGTYEQYF. DNA of the CDR3: TGTGCCAGCAGTCCAGTGGGTACCTACGAGCAGTACTTC.

This clonotype was counted only a few times. The CDR3 loop is CASSFAYSNQPQHF. The CDR3, as DNA: TGTGCCAGCAGTTTTGCTTATAGCAATCAGCCCCAGCATTTT. The J gene is TRBJ1-5, the V gene TRBV6-2 or TRBV6-3, with D unresolved. The CDR3 runs to 14 residues. Per the germline V gene, CDR1 is MNHEY and CDR2 is SVGEGT. V lost 4 bases, J lost 0 bases, and 7 bases lay in between.

This clonotype was observed many times. The chain employs TRBV12-3 or TRBV12-4 and TRBJ2-1; D remains ambiguous. Trimming took 4 bases from V and 7 from J, leaving 8 bases between them. The CDR3 covers 12 residues. The CDR3 here is CASSYGSNEQFF. The CDR3 region has the DNA TGTGCCAGCAGTTACGGGTCGAATGAGCAGTTCTTC.